This section outlines one T cell receptor (beta chain) sequence together with its context. As yet, its antigen is unknown. These data originate in a study of response to subunit inactivated influenza vaccine. Findings and limits, study-wide: The authors proposed limited new T cell recruitment per seasonal influenza vaccination.

Between the trimmed V and J ends, which lost 6 bases and 13 bases, there was a span of 15 bases. This CDR3 region has 12 residues. TCRdb analysed the RT-PCR reads with MiXCR anew, one entry per CDR3 protein. This sample yields 400,000 to 550,000 distinct CDR3 sequences, of which 25% are seen a single time; less than 2.5% belongs to the top ten. The input for sequencing was CD4+ T cells sorted from PBMCs, taken roughly 5 days after vaccination. The gene calls are TRBV12-3 or TRBV12-4 and TRBJ1-4, with D unresolved. This clonotype originated in a man in his fifties or sixties who received an inactivated influenza vaccine. In DNA, the CDR3 is TGTGCCAGCAGCCTCAGGAGCTCAGGACTGTTTTTT. Its translation: CASSLRSSGLFF.